The 29 T cell receptor beta chains listed next were all sequenced from one sample in a study of metastatic and nonmetastatic thyroid tumors. No treatment of any kind had been given to any patient before thyroid surgery. TCRdb reanalyzed the PCR reads with MiXCR. Of roughly 8,000 clones in the sample, approximately 32% were seen once. Sequenced: tumor tissue. Every receptor here comes from a female donor with papillary thyroid cancer or a benign thyroid nodule (not recorded which). Some clones in this sample may be carry-over from other donors' samples.

The V gene is TRBV19, the J gene TRBJ1-6, with D perhaps TRBD1 (6 bases). V was clipped by 7 bases and J by 7 bases, with 14 bases between them. The germline gives CDR1 LNHDA, CDR2 SQIVND (reference sequence). CDR3 size: 14 residues. CDR3 DNA: TGTGCCAGTAAGCCCCCAGGGGAAAATTCACCCCTCCACTTT. It specifies CASKPPGENSPLHF.

This clone has just a few counts. This CDR3 reads CASSQDFAEQFF. The CDR3 DNA reads as TGCGCCAGCAGCCAAGATTTTGCGGAGCAGTTCTTC. The chain employs TRBV4-1 and TRBJ2-1; D remains unclear. Trimming left V 0 bases short and J 10 bases short, with 7 bases between. Looked up from germline, CDR1 is MGHRA and CDR2 is YSYEKL. The CDR3 sequence is 12 residues long.

By share, this clone ranks as medium-sized. The gene calls are TRBV11-2 and TRBJ2-2; 7 bases agree with TRBD2. The germline gives CDR1 SGHAT, CDR2 FQNNGV. The CDR3 contains 15 residues. The ends lost 9 bases at V and 2 bases at J; junction bases unmatched: 9. The CDR3 DNA reads as TGTGCCAGTTCCGCGGGAGTTCGCAACACCGGGGAGCTGTTTTTT. It encodes CASSAGVRNTGELFF.

This clone was detected only a few times. A read error may explain this, as a much larger clone is one base away. This specimen includes other DNA sequences encoding the same CDR3. The chain couples TRBV20-1 to TRBJ2-6; no definite D call. The V gene lost 6 bases and the J gene lost 4 bases, with 13 bases spanning the gap. The CDR3 length is 14 residues. Germline CDR1 reads DFQATT; CDR2 reads SNEGSKA (reference sequence). CDR3 sequence: CSANRWEGANVLTF. Here the CDR3 DNA reads TGCAGTGCCAATCGGTGGGAAGGGGCCAACGTCCTGACTTTC.

This clone was counted at least ten times. A much larger clone sits a single nucleotide away, making a read error possible. Since no conserved phenylalanine or tryptophan closes the CDR3, a read error is the likely cause. This chain links TRBV19 with TRBJ2-1, with TRBD2 matching over 10 bases. Germline V lookup: CDR1 LNHDA, CDR2 SQIVND (reference sequence). V shed 7 bases and J 3 bases; nucleotides not matched to a gene: 0. The CDR3 contains 13 residues. The CDR3 DNA reads TGTGCCAGTAAGCGGGAGGGCTACAATGAGCAGTTCTCC. It is translated as CASKREGYNEQFS.

This clone is labeled as medium-sized (0.01 to 0.1%). The V call is TRBV11-1, the J call TRBJ2-1; TRBD1 aligns across 10 bases. This CDR3 is built from 15 residues. From germline, CDR1 is SGHAT and CDR2 FQDESV (reference sequence). V was clipped by 6 bases and J by 7 bases; unmatched bases: 9. The chain's CDR3 is CASSPGTGDRNEQFF. The CDR3 DNA sequence: TGTGCCAGCAGTCCCGGGACAGGGGATCGGAATGAGCAGTTCTTC. The full variable domain, rest sourced from reference TRBV11-1 and TRBJ2-1, is EAEVAQSPRYKITEKSQAVAFWCDPISGHATLYWYRQILGQGPELLVQFQDESVVDDSQLPKDRFSAERLKGVDSTLKIQPAELGDSAMYLCASSPGTGDRNEQFFGPGTRLTVL.

This clone is deemed medium-sized. This chain joins TRBV6-2 or TRBV6-3 and TRBJ2-1; D gene ambiguous. This CDR3 is 13 amino acids long. Germline lookup yields CDR1 MNHEY and CDR2 SVGEGT. Trimming removed 6 bases from V and 4 bases from J, with 10 bases in between. In DNA form, the CDR3 reads TGTGCCAGCAGCACCATGGGGTACAATGAGCAGTTCTTC. Encoded protein: CASSTMGYNEQFF.

The chain has TRBV24-1 and TRBJ2-1, with 12 nucleotides matching TRBD2. The CDR3 length is 20 residues. V was clipped by 1 base and J by 5 bases; unmatched bases: 14. The germline gives CDR1 KGHDR, CDR2 SFDVKD. The CDR3 spells CATSDFRGATSGGIDNEQFF. CDR3 sequence (DNA): TGTGCCACCAGTGATTTTCGCGGGGCTACTAGCGGGGGGATAGACAATGAGCAGTTCTTC.

Turning to this clone: The junction differs from germline at one of its ends, possibly a read error. The V gene is TRBV11-2, the J gene TRBJ1-2; D is unresolved. This CDR3 region has 13 residues. The germline gives CDR1 SGHAT, CDR2 FQNNGV. This CDR3 reads CANSLEMKEGYTF. CDR3 nucleotide sequence: TGTGCCAACAGCTTAGAGATGAAGGAGGGCTACACCTTC.

The sample holds many counts of this clone. The chain uses TRBV29-1 and TRBJ1-2; 8 bases match TRBD1. The V gene's germline CDR1 is SQVTM and CDR2 ANQGSEA. The J segment lost 2 bases and the V segment lost 6 bases, leaving 5 bases of the junction unmatched. This CDR3 has 13 amino acids. This CDR3 is CSVGTGSNYGYTF. Written as DNA, the CDR3 is TGCAGCGTCGGGACAGGTTCAAACTATGGCTACACCTTC. The whole variable domain, filled in from reference TRBV29-1 and TRBJ1-2, reads SAVISQKPSRDICQRGTSLTIQCQVDSQVTMMFWYRQQPGQSLTLIATANQGSEATYESGFVIDKFPISRPNLTFSTLTVSNMSPEDSSIYLCSVGTGSNYGYTFGSGTRLTVV.

This clone appeared a single time. The V gene is TRBV6-5, the J gene TRBJ2-1; the match to TRBD2 covers 8 bases. The V segment lost 2 bases and the J segment 8 bases; nucleotides outside the gene matches: 11. The CDR3 is 16 residues long. Germline V gene sequence: CDR1 MNHEY, CDR2 SVGAGI. CDR3 in DNA: TGTGCCAGCAGTTACCGAAGCGGGAGTGGCTTGGATGAGCAGTTCTTC. It encodes CASSYRSGSGLDEQFF.

The sample holds many counts of this clone. V gene TRBV20-1 combines with J gene TRBJ1-1, with a weak D call TRBD1 (5 bases). CDR3 length: 13 residues. The ends were cut back, 3 bases at V and 4 bases at J, with 12 bases in the middle. Germline V CDR1 and CDR2: DFQATT, SNEGSKA (reference sequence). CDR3 loop: CSASGGRGTEAFF. DNA for the CDR3: TGCAGTGCTAGTGGGGGGAGAGGCACTGAAGCTTTCTTT.

This clone was detected only a few times. The rearrangement uses TRBV6-1 and TRBJ2-7; TRBD1 aligns across 10 bases. CDR3 length equals 14 residues. Germline V CDR1 and CDR2: MNHNS, SASEGT. Germline trimming cut 6 bases from V and 2 bases from J; bases unmatched to any gene: 4. The CDR3 nucleotides read TGTGCCAGCAGCCGGGACAGGGGTGCCTACGAGCAGTACTTC. This gives the protein CASSRDRGAYEQYF.

J is TRBJ1-5 and V is TRBV20-1; TRBD1 matches 10 bases. In germline, CDR1 is DFQATT, CDR2 SNEGSKA (reference sequence). With 5 bases clipped from V and 6 bases from J, the junction kept 4 bases outside the gene matches. The CDR3 runs 13 residues. The CDR3 DNA reads TGCAGTGCTTCGGGACAGGGGAGTCAGCCCCAGCATTTT. Translating it yields CSASGQGSQPQHF.

V gene TRBV19 combines with J gene TRBJ2-7, with 7 positions matching TRBD2. The germline gives CDR1 LNHDA, CDR2 SQIVND (reference sequence). The CDR3 spans 13 residues. J was trimmed by 5 bases and V by 5 bases; bases with no gene match: 6. The CDR3 DNA sequence: TGTGCCAGTAGTCCTCTCCGGGGGGACGAGCAGTACTTC. Its protein is CASSPLRGDEQYF.

This clone was seen once. The rearrangement joins TRBV3-1 to TRBJ2-7; maybe TRBD2 (6 bases). From germline, CDR1 is LGHDT and CDR2 YNNKEL (reference sequence). The CDR3 consists of 12 residues. V lost 4 bases and J lost 6, with 10 bases in between. The CDR3 coding sequence is TGTGCCAGCAGCCCCTACGGGGGCGAGCAGTACTTC. This sequence encodes CASSPYGGEQYF.

This clone was recorded many times. The chain joins TRBV2 to TRBJ2-5; 9 bases align to TRBD2. This CDR3 has 14 amino acids. The trim removed 5 bases at V and 1 base at J, leaving 2 bases unmatched. The germline V gene encodes CDR1 SNHLY and CDR2 FYNNEI. The CDR3 here is CASSRGLAQETQYF. The CDR3 bases are TGTGCCAGCAGTCGGGGACTAGCCCAAGAGACCCAGTACTTC.

A few counts support this clone. This CDR3 fails to terminate in the conserved phenylalanine or tryptophan, so it likely reflects a read error. The V call is TRBV7-6, the J call TRBJ2-7; no firm D call. CDR1 and CDR2 (germline): SGHVS, FNYEAQ. The CDR3 is 12 amino acids. V lost 5 bases and J lost 6, with 11 bases in between. The CDR3 nucleotides read TGTGCCAGCAGCCCGACACGGTTCGAGCAGTACTCC. This codes for CASSPTRFEQYS.

The chain joins TRBV27 to TRBJ2-1, with D perhaps TRBD1 (6 bases). V lost 3 bases to trimming and J lost 9 bases, with 15 bases between them. The CDR3 is 14 amino acids. Germline lookup yields CDR1 MNHEY and CDR2 SMNVEV (reference sequence). The CDR3 region has the DNA TGTGCCAGCAGTTTCCAGGTACAGGGTGGTGAGCAGTTCTTC. Its translation is CASSFQVQGGEQFF.

In its sample, this clone was seen many times. The chain recombines TRBV20-1 with TRBJ2-3; 8 bases are shared with TRBD2. There are 14 residues in the CDR3. From germline, CDR1 is DFQATT and CDR2 SNEGSKA (reference sequence). The ends lost 3 bases at V and 6 bases at J; junction bases unmatched: 8. The CDR3 spells CSASKRESSDTQYF. The CDR3 DNA reads TGCAGTGCTAGCAAGCGGGAGTCTTCGGATACGCAGTATTTT.

This clone was recorded at least ten times. The V and J genes are TRBV5-6 and TRBJ2-7, with TRBD2 identical over 10 bases. Germline CDR1 and CDR2: SGHDT and YYEEEE. V dropped 6 bases and J dropped 3; count of bases not matched to a gene: 9. The CDR3 has 15 amino acids. CDR3 coding DNA: TGTGCCAGCAATAACCTGGGGACTAGCGTCTACGAGCAGTACTTC. This gives the protein CASNNLGTSVYEQYF.

This clone is judged medium-sized. The chain combines TRBV28 with TRBJ1-2, with 9 nucleotides matching TRBD1. The V gene end was trimmed by 6 bases and the J gene end by 7 bases; junction bases not matched to a gene: 6. This CDR3 contains 13 residues. Germline V gene sequence: CDR1 MDHEN, CDR2 SYDVKM. Here the CDR3 reads CASRKNRGLGYTF. As DNA, the CDR3 is TGTGCCAGCAGGAAAAACAGGGGGCTTGGCTACACCTTC.

Relative to its sample, this clone is medium-sized. The CDR3 coding sequence is TGTGCCAGCAGCCCCCGAACAGGGCTGAGCTCCTACGAGCAGTACTTC. Residues: CASSPRTGLSSYEQYF. The chain has TRBV7-2 and TRBJ2-7; D might be TRBD1 (6 bases). The germline V and J ends were trimmed by 5 bases and 0 bases, with 17 bases remaining between them. The CDR3 runs to 16 residues. Germline V lookup: CDR1 SGHTA, CDR2 FQGNSA.

The rearrangement joins TRBV2 to TRBJ2-7; 10 bases agree with TRBD1. V was pared by 8 bases and J by 1 base, with 2 bases of the junction left unmatched. The V gene's germline CDR1 is SNHLY and CDR2 FYNNEI. The CDR3 spans 13 residues. CDR3 sequence: CASRTGGSYEQYF. The CDR3, as DNA: TGTGCCAGCCGGACAGGGGGGTCCTACGAGCAGTACTTC.

This clone is medium-sized within its sample. The chain recombines TRBV15 with TRBJ2-1; TRBD1 matches 10 bases. V was clipped by 4 bases and J by 7 bases; unmatched bases: 4. The length of the CDR3 is 14 residues. Germline CDR1 and CDR2: LNHNV and YYDKDF (reference sequence). The CDR3 DNA sequence: TGTGCCACCAGCAATGACAGGGGGCCGAATGAGCAGTTCTTC. It yields the protein CATSNDRGPNEQFF. The complete variable domain, with remaining parts taken from reference TRBV15 and TRBJ2-1, reads DAMVIQNPRYQVTQFGKPVTLSCSQTLNHNVMYWYQQKSSQAPKLLFHYYDKDFNNEADTPDNFQSRRPNTSFCFLDIRSPGLGDTAMYLCATSNDRGPNEQFFGPGTRLTVL.

V usage is TRBV9 and J usage is TRBJ1-2; D not certain. The CDR3 totals 15 residues. The germline gives CDR1 SGDLS, CDR2 YYNGEE. V was pared by 0 bases and J by 6 bases, with 15 bases between. As DNA, the CDR3 is TGTGCCAGCAGCGTAGACAGTTACGGAAACCATGGCTACACCTTC. Translating gives CASSVDSYGNHGYTF.

This clone is labeled medium-sized. The V call is TRBV7-2, the J call TRBJ1-1; the D gene is possibly TRBD1 (6 bases). Trimming removed 2 bases from V and 5 bases from J, with 9 bases in between. There are 13 residues in the CDR3. Germline V CDR1 and CDR2: SGHTA, FQGNSA. CDR3 bases: TGTGCCAGCAGCTTATGGGGGCGGACTGAAGCTTTCTTT. This encodes CASSLWGRTEAFF.

This clone was recorded at least ten times. It may be a read error: a sequence one base away is much more abundant. The chain is built from TRBV7-3 and TRBJ2-7, with 9 bases that match TRBD1. This CDR3 is built from 15 residues. CDR1 and CDR2 (germline): SGHTA, FQGTGA. Here the CDR3 DNA reads TGTGCCAGCAGCGAGACAGGGGGAAGCTCCTACGGGCAGTACTTC. Its translation is CASSETGGSSYGQYF. Supplemented by reference TRBV7-3 and TRBJ2-7, the full variable domain reads GAGVSQTPSNKVTEKGKYVELRCDPISGHTALYWYRQSLGQGPEFLIYFQGTGAADDSGLPNDRFFAVRPEGSVSTLKIQRTERGDSAVYLCASSETGGSSYGQYFGPGTRLTVT.

This clone was found once. The gene calls are TRBV11-2 and TRBJ2-2; either TRBD1 or TRBD2 may fit D (5 bases each). V was pared by 2 bases and J by 5 bases, with 12 bases between. The germline V gene encodes CDR1 SGHAT and CDR2 FQNNGV. The CDR3 has 15 amino acids. The CDR3 region is CASSLMGDGTGELFF. CDR3 sequence (DNA): TGTGCCAGCAGCTTAATGGGGGATGGAACCGGGGAGCTGTTTTTT.